The 16 T cell receptor beta chains reported below all come from one sample, sequenced in a study of cytomegalovirus exposure and HLA in healthy donors. The primer mix had 60 Vbeta and 13 Jbeta primers. Sequencing was performed with immunoSEQ multiplex PCR; in TCRdb, only in-frame clones are kept and a portion is missing. The repertoire includes fewer than 140,000 clones, over 70% of them detected once, and around 2.6% sits in the top ten. The sample taken for sequencing was PBMCs. These receptors were collected from a male donor in good health and CMV-seropositive.

The chain couples TRBV28 to TRBJ1-5, with no clear D. Trimming took off 4 bases at V and 7 bases at J, with 14 bases between the two ends. Germline V gene lookup returns CDR1 MDHEN and CDR2 SYDVKM. This CDR3 is 14 amino acids long. The CDR3 loop reads CASSYPGIGQPQHF. The CDR3 DNA sequence: TGTGCCAGCAGTTACCCCGGGATTGGCCAGCCCCAGCATTTT.

The V call is TRBV29-1, the J call TRBJ2-7, with 10 positions matching TRBD1. There are 11 residues in the CDR3. V lost 5 bases, J lost 6 bases, and 1 base stayed unmatched. Germline V CDR1 and CDR2: SQVTM, ANQGSEA. The DNA for the CDR3 is TGCAGCGTTTGGACAGGGGGCGAGCAGTACTTC. This codes for CSVWTGGEQYF.

About this clone: A read error may account for a junction end that differs from germline. The gene calls are TRBV7-7 and TRBJ2-5; D remains unclear. There are 13 residues in the CDR3. CDR1 is SSHAT and CDR2 is FNYEAQ in the germline V gene (reference sequence). CDR3 bases: TGTGCTAGCAGCTTAAGCCTCGAGGAGACCCAGTACTTC. Translation: CASSLSLEETQYF.

The chain uses TRBV7-2 and TRBJ2-1; 10 nucleotides align to TRBD1. The CDR3 extends over 16 amino acids. Losses at the gene ends were 4 bases for V and 7 bases for J; bases not matched to a gene: 10. Germline values: CDR1 SGHTA, CDR2 FQGNSA. This CDR3 reads CASSSRDRGWDNEQFF. CDR3 in DNA: TGTGCCAGCAGCTCCCGGGACAGGGGATGGGATAATGAGCAGTTCTTC.

The chain employs TRBV4-2 and TRBJ2-2, with D perhaps matching TRBD1 (6 bases). Trimming removed 0 bases at V and 3 bases at J, with 8 bases between. Looked up from germline, CDR1 is LGHNA and CDR2 is YNFKEQ. The CDR3 consists of 15 residues. DNA for the CDR3: TGTGCCAGCAGCCAAGAGGGGGCGCACACCGGGGAGCTGTTTTTT. Amino acids: CASSQEGAHTGELFF.

The chain has TRBV19 and TRBJ1-5; the match to TRBD1 covers 7 bases. The germline CDR1 and CDR2 sequences are LNHDA and SQIVND (reference sequence). Unmatched junction bases numbered 9, after V lost 6 bases and J lost 4 bases. The CDR3 runs 15 residues. The CDR3 region has the DNA TGTGCCAGTAGAAGGAGGGGACAGATAAATCAGCCCCAGCATTTT. Its translation: CASRRRGQINQPQHF.

The J gene is TRBJ1-4, the V gene TRBV21-1; the table's D call of TRBD1 was not tested on the DNA. TRBV21-1 is a listed pseudogene. The CDR3 is made up of 17 amino acids. CDR3 in DNA: TGTGCCAGCAGCAACCCCTACACAGGGAACCTCCATGAAAAACTGTTTTTT. This encodes CASSNPYTGNLHEKLFF.

The table lists this clone with a few counts. The J gene is TRBJ1-4, the V gene TRBV2; 7 bases agree with TRBD1. Trimming removed 5 bases from V and 0 bases from J; junction bases left unmatched: 6. The germline CDR1 and CDR2 sequences are SNHLY and FYNNEI. This CDR3 region has 16 residues. The CDR3 DNA is TGTGCCAGCAGTCCGGGACAGTCTGCAACTAATGAAAAACTGTTTTTT. This codes for CASSPGQSATNEKLFF.

This clone was seen more than once but under ten times. This sequence joins TRBV11-1 and TRBJ1-4; TRBD1 is a possible D gene (6 bases). V lost 5 bases and J 5 bases, leaving 15 bases between the germline ends. The CDR3 runs to 15 residues. Germline assignment: CDR1 SGHAT and CDR2 FQDESV (reference sequence). The CDR3 DNA reads as TGTGCCAGCAGCAGCACAGGGCGGCTAAATGAAAAACTGTTTTTT. Amino acids: CASSSTGRLNEKLFF.

The rearrangement links TRBV14 to TRBJ2-7; TRBD2 agrees at 8 bases. Germline values: CDR1 SGHDN, CDR2 FVKESK. The CDR3 covers 15 residues. The V gene end was trimmed by 2 bases and the J gene end by 3 bases; junction bases not matched to a gene: 6. The CDR3 reads CASSQQSGRVYEQYF. CDR3 nucleotides: TGTGCCAGCAGCCAACAATCCGGGAGGGTCTACGAGCAGTACTTC.

The rearrangement uses TRBV5-5 and TRBJ2-7, with 9 bases lining up with TRBD1. The germline gives CDR1 SGHKS, CDR2 YYEKEE (reference sequence). V shed 3 bases and J 4 bases; nucleotides not matched to a gene: 8. The CDR3 runs to 15 residues. CDR3 region: CASSSPRQGGYEQYF. The CDR3 DNA follows: TGTGCCAGCAGCTCCCCGAGACAGGGGGGGTACGAGCAGTACTTC.

The chain recombines TRBV7-3 with TRBJ2-1, with 9 positions matching TRBD1. The V and J ends lost 2 bases and 7 bases, in that order; junction bases with no gene match: 3. Per germline, CDR1 SGHTA and CDR2 FQGTGA. The CDR3 is 14 residues long. The CDR3 region has the DNA TGTGCCAGCAGCTTAGGGGACAGGGCGAATGAGCAGTTCTTC. Residues: CASSLGDRANEQFF.

The chain has TRBV9 and TRBJ2-7, with D perhaps matching TRBD1 (6 bases). The CDR3 runs 16 residues. Trimming pared 4 bases from V and 2 bases from J, leaving 19 bases between. Looked up from germline, CDR1 is SGDLS and CDR2 is YYNGEE. The CDR3 sequence: CASSRLDSAVPYEQYF. The CDR3 coding sequence is TGTGCCAGCAGCCGACTGGACAGTGCGGTTCCCTACGAGCAGTACTTC.

Only a few counts were recorded for this clone. In DNA form, the CDR3 reads TGTGCCAGCAGCACCGAATCTAGCGCCGGTTGGGATACGCAGTATTTT. This gives the protein CASSTESSAGWDTQYF. This chain joins TRBV4-2 and TRBJ2-3; D is perhaps TRBD2 (6 bases). Germline CDR1 and CDR2: LGHNA and YNFKEQ. The length of the CDR3 is 16 residues. With 5 bases removed from V and 6 bases from J, the gap between germline ends came to 21 bases.

V and J are TRBV7-6 and TRBJ1-1, with 7 nucleotides matching TRBD1. This CDR3 has 14 amino acids. Losses at the gene ends were 0 bases for V and 7 bases for J; bases not matched to a gene: 5. CDR1 SGHVS and CDR2 FNYEAQ come from the germline V gene. CDR3 in amino acids: CASSLAGQGVEAFF. Written as DNA, the CDR3 is TGTGCCAGCAGCTTAGCGGGGCAGGGGGTTGAAGCTTTCTTT.

The V and J genes are TRBV7-2 and TRBJ2-1, with a possible D match to TRBD2 (5 bases). V was clipped by 5 bases and J by 7 bases, with 9 bases between them. The CDR3 runs to 12 residues. Germline loops: CDR1 SGHTA, CDR2 FQGNSA. CDR3 in DNA: TGTGCCAGCAGCCCCCCGGGGAATGAGCAGTTCTTC. Translation: CASSPPGNEQFF.